This record covers a single T cell receptor (beta chain). The sample belongs to a study of blood T cell repertoires in COVID-19. Study as a whole: The samples span acute and convalescent COVID-19 from the United States, Italy and Spain. T cells, B-cell-depleted T cells, or PBMCs provided the cDNA or gDNA that served as material.

The CDR3 covers 15 residues. The ends were cut back, 4 bases at V and 3 bases at J, with 16 bases in the middle. Germline assignment: CDR1 MDHEN and CDR2 SYDVKM. Per the original data handling: By means of reference gene primer amplification, nucleated cell counts were estimated. Sequenced by immunoSEQ multiplex PCR; TCRdb stores in-frame clones only, minus some. For V, J and clone size, that table is used; D and trimming come from the DNA. The profile shows approximately 50,000 clones, 65% to 80% of them singletons. Sequencing was carried out using peripheral blood. V gene TRBV28 combines with J gene TRBJ2-7, with D tentatively TRBD1 (6 bases). This TCR was sampled from a man between 65 and 85 years old with active or convalescent COVID-19. The CDR3 region is CASSSRPGHNYEQYF. The CDR3 DNA reads as TGTGCCAGCAGTTCTAGACCGGGACACAACTACGAGCAGTACTTC.